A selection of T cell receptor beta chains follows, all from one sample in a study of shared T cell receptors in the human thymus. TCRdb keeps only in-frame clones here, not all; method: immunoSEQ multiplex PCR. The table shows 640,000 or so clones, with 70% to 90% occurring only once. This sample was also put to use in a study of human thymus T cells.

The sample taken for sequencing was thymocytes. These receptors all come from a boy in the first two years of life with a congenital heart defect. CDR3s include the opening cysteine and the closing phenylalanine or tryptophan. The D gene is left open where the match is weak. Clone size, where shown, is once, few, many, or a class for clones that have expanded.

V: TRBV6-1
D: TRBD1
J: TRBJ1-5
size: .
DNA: TGTGCCAGCAGCCGGGACAGGGCTAGCAATCAGCCCCAGCATTTT
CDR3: CASSRDRASNQPQHF

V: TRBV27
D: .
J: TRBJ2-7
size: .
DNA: TGTGCCAGCAGTCTCCTCACCTTCGGAGGGGCTGGGCGTGTGTACGAGCAGTACTTC
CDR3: CASSLLTFGGAGRVYEQYF

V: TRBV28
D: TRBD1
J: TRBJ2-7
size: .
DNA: TGTGCCAGCAGACCTGGGCCGGGACAGCCACAATACGAGCAGTACTTC
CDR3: CASRPGPGQPQYEQYF

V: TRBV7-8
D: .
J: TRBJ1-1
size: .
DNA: TGTGCCAGCAGCTTAGCGCCGAGGGCGAACACTGAAGCTTTCTTT
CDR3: CASSLAPRANTEAFF

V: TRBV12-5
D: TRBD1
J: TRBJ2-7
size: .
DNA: TGTGCTAGTGGTTCTGAGAGGGACAGGGGCTCTTCCGAGCAGTACTTC
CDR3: CASGSERDRGSSEQYF

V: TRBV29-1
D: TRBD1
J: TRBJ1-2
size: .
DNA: TGCAGCGTCGGACAGGGGGGAAACTATGGCTACACCTTC
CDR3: CSVGQGGNYGYTF

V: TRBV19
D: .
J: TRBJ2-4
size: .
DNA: TGTGCCAGTAGTATAGGGGAAAGAGCGGTCAAAAACATTCAGTACTTC
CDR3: CASSIGERAVKNIQYF

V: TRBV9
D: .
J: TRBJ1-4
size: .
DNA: TGTGCCAGCAGCCCCGCCGGGGTTGGTGAAAAACTGTTTTTT
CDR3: CASSPAGVGEKLFF

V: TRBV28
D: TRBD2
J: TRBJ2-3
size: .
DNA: TGTGCCAGTACGGGAGGGGCCGGAAATACGCAGTATTTT
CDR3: CASTGGAGNTQYF

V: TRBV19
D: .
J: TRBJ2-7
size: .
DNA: TGTGCCAGTAGTCGAGGCCGCTACGAGCAGTACTTC
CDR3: CASSRGRYEQYF

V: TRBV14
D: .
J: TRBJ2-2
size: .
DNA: TGTGCCAGCAGCCAAGGTCAGGGAAATGATGCATACACCGGGGAGCTGTTTTTT
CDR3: CASSQGQGNDAYTGELFF

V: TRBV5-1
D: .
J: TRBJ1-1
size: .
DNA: TGCGCCAGCAGCCCGGTGATGGGCCTGAACACTGAAGCTTTCTTT
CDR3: CASSPVMGLNTEAFF

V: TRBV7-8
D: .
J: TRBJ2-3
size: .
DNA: TGTGCCAGCAGTGGTCCGGTTAGCACAGATACGCAGTATTTT
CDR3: CASSGPVSTDTQYF

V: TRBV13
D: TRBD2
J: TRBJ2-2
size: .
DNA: TGTGCCAGCAGCTTAATCGGGACTAGCTTTAATACCGGGGAGCTGTTTTTT
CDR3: CASSLIGTSFNTGELFF

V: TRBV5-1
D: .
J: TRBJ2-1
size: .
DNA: TGCGCCAGCAGCTTGGATCTCGACAGGTTTAGCTCCTACAATGAGCAGTTCTTC
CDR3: CASSLDLDRFSSYNEQFF

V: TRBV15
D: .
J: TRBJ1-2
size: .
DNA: TGTGCCACCAGCAGAGATCCGGCGGGTGGCTACACCTTC
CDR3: CATSRDPAGGYTF

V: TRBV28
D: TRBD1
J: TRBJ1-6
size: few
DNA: TGTGCCAGCAGTTTAGGCGGGACAGTAAATTCACCCCTCCACTTT
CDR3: CASSLGGTVNSPLHF

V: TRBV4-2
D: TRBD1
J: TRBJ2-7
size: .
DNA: TGTGCCAGCAGCCTGAGACCTCGGGACAGGGATATAATCCGCCCAGGGCGGGCTAATTACGAGCAGTACTTC
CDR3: CASSLRPRDRDIIRPGRANYEQYF

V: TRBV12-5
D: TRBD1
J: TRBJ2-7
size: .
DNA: TGTGCTAGTGCCAGGACAGGGCCGGGTGAGCAGTACTTC
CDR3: CASARTGPGEQYF

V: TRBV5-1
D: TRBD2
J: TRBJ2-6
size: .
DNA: TGCGCCAGCAGCCCTCCGACTAGCGGGAGGGCCTCTGGGGCCAACGTCCTGACTTTC
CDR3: CASSPPTSGRASGANVLTF

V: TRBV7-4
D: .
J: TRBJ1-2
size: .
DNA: TGTGCCAGCAGCTTAAAGCATCTCCACTATGGCTACACCTTC
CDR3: CASSLKHLHYGYTF

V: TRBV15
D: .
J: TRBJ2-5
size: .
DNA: TGTGCCACCAGCAAAACCGGCGGGGAGACCCAGTACTTC
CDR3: CATSKTGGETQYF

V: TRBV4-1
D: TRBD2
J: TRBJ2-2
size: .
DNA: TGCGCCAGCAGCCAGAGTACTAGCGGGATTTACACCGGGGAGCTGTTTTTT
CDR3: CASSQSTSGIYTGELFF

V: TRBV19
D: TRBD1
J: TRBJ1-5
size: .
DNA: TGTGCCAGTGCGACCGGGACAGGGGCAAGGGGGATTCAGCCCCAGCATTTT
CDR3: CASATGTGARGIQPQHF

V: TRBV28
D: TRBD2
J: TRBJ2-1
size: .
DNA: TGTGCCAGCAGCCCGGGACTAGCGGAACTAAACCTTAGGGATGAGCAGTTCTTC
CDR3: CASSPGLAELNLRDEQFF

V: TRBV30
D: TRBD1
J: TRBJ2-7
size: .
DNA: TGTGCCTGGACAGGACAGGGCCCCTACGAGCAGTACTTC
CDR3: CAWTGQGPYEQYF

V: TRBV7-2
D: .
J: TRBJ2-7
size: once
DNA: TGTGCCAGCAGCGGGACTTCATTGGACGAGCAGTACTTC
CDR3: CASSGTSLDEQYF

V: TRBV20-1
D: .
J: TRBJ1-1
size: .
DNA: TGCAGTGCTATGGGGGGAACTGAAGCTTTCTTT
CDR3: CSAMGGTEAFF

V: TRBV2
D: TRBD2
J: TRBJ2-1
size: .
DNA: TGTGCCGGCCGAAGCGGGACTAGCGGGAGGAGCTCCTACAATGAGCAGTTCTTC
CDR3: CAGRSGTSGRSSYNEQFF

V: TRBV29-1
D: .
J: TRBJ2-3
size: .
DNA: TGCAGCGTGACACTGATGGACAGTCTCGGTAGCACAGATACGCAGTATTTT
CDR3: CSVTLMDSLGSTDTQYF

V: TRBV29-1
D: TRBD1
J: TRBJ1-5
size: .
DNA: TGCAGCGTTCAAACAGGGGGTGATCAGCCCCAGCATTTT
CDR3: CSVQTGGDQPQHF

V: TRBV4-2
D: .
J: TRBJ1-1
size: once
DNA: TGTGCCAGCAGCCAGGTTCCCCCACGGGGGAGTGATGAAGCTTTCTTT
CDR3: CASSQVPPRGSDEAFF

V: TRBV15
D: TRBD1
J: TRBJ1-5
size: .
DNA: TGTGCCACCAGCAGGGACAGGGAGGGCAATCAGCCCCAGCATTTT
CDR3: CATSRDREGNQPQHF

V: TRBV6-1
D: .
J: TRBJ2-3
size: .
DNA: TGTGCCAGCAGTCCTTCGTCAGATACGCAGTATTTT
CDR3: CASSPSSDTQYF

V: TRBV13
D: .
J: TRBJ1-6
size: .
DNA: TGTGCCAGCAGCTTAGGAGGCAGAGGGAATAATTCACCCCTCCACTTT
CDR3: CASSLGGRGNNSPLHF

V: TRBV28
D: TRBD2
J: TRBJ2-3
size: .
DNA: TGTGCCAGCAGTCTACGGACTAGCGGGGGCCGTATGCATACGCAGTATTTT
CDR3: CASSLRTSGGRMHTQYF

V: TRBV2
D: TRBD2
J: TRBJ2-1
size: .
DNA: TGTGCCAGCAGTGAGGTAGCGGGGTTATACAATGAGCAGTTCTTC
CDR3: CASSEVAGLYNEQFF

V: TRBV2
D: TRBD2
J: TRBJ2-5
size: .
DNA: TGTGCCACCAAGAAGAGAGGACTAGCGGTTCAAGAGACCCAGTACTTC
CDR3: CATKKRGLAVQETQYF

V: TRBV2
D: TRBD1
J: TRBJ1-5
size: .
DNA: TGTGCCAGCATGCCCCTCGACAGGGAATTCGGTCAGCCCCAGCATTTT
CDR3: CASMPLDREFGQPQHF

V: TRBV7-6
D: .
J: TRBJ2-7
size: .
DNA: TGTGCCAGCAGCCCCGTCTGGATAAGGAGCTCCTACGAGCAGTACTTC
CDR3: CASSPVWIRSSYEQYF

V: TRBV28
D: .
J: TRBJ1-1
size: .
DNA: TGTGCCAGCAGCCAACAGGGTTGCACTGAAGCTTTCTTT
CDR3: CASSQQGCTEAFF

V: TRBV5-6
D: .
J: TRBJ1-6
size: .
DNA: TGTGCCAGCAGCCACGGGGGAGACTATTCACCCCTCCACTTT
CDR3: CASSHGGDYSPLHF